A single T cell receptor (beta chain) is shown here with its context. Its target is unknown. The data were obtained in a study of T cell clonotyping in hematopoietic cell transplantation. Specified time point: recipient sample about 28 days before transplant, after cytoreduction. The V and J ends lost 4 bases and 0 bases respectively, with 11 bases between them. Germline lookup yields CDR1 SGDLS and CDR2 YYNGEE. The CDR3 runs to 15 residues. TCRdb's copy holds only in-frame clones and misses some; the assay was immunoSEQ multiplex PCR. The data contain 50,000 or so clones, roughly four fifths of them seen just once; the ten biggest clones take up about 5.4%. Study-wide points: Without cell sorting, CD4 versus CD8 contributions remain unresolved. At the given depth, recipient repertoires were over 97% de novo clonotypes.

The receptor was derived from a man in his fifties or sixties with myelodysplastic syndrome. Some clones in this sample may be carry-over from other donors' samples. The rearrangement links TRBV9 to TRBJ1-3, with unresolved D. Sequenced here: peripheral blood mononuclear cells, sampled before stem cell transplant. CDR3 residues: CASSTTGFSGNTIYF. In nucleotides, the CDR3 is TGTGCCAGCAGCACTACCGGGTTCTCTGGAAACACCATATATTTT.